The present entry profiles one T cell receptor beta chain with its context. The antigen is undetermined. CDR1 is SGDLS and CDR2 is YYNGEE in the germline V gene. The V gene lost 2 bases and the J gene lost 6 bases, with 11 bases spanning the gap. The CDR3 totals 14 residues. This sample is part of a study of cytotoxic CD8 clonotypes in ibrutinib-treated CLL. The repertoire was sequenced with immunoSEQ multiplex PCR; TCRdb's copy has only in-frame clones and lacks some. The table includes roughly 250,000 clones, 70% detected once. General study points: Sustained-remission and progressing patients had different sampling times.

The V and J genes are TRBV9 and TRBJ2-2, with D possibly TRBD2 on 5 matching bases. This clonotype was obtained from a human donor with chronic lymphocytic leukemia. The starting material was PBMCs, obtained after 24 months of ibrutinib treatment. The CDR3 protein is CASSVLATAGELFF. CDR3 nucleotides: TGTGCCAGCAGCGTCCTAGCTACCGCCGGGGAGCTGTTTTTT.